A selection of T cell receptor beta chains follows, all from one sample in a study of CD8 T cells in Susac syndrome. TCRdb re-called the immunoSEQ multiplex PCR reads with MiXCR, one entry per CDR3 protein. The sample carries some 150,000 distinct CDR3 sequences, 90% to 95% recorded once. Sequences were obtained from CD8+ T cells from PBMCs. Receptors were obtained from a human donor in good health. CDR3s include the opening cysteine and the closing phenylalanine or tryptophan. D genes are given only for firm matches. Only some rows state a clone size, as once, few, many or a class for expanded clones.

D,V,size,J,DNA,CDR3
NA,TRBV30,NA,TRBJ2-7,TGTGCCTGGAGTTACCGAACGCCCTACGAGCAGTACTTC,CAWSYRTPYEQYF
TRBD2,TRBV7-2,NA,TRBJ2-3,TGTGCCAGCAGCCAGCGGGAGGGAGGGCTGACAGATACGCAGTATTTT,CASSQREGGLTDTQYF
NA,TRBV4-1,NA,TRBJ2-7,TGCGCCAGCAGCCAAGAGCCCAGCGGAGTTCACCACGAGCAGTACTTC,CASSQEPSGVHHEQYF
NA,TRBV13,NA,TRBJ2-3,TGTGCCAGCAGTTCACAAGATACGCAGTATTTT,CASSSQDTQYF
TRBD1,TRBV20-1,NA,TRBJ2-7,TGCAGTGCCAGAGGGTTGGACAGGGCTTCCTACGAGCAGTACTTC,CSARGLDRASYEQYF
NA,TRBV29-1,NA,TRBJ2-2,TGCAGCGTTGTCAGCGCCACCGGGGAGCTGTTTTTT,CSVVSATGELFF
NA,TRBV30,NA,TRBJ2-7,TGTGCCTGGAGTGTCACCCCGATGGGCCACTACGAGCAGTACTTC,CAWSVTPMGHYEQYF
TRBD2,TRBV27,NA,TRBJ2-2,TGTGCCAGCAGTTTAAGCGGGAGGGCCGACGGGGAGCTGTTTTTT,CASSLSGRADGELFF
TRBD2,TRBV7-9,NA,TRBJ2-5,TGTGCCAGCAGCTCACTAGCGGGAGGGCCTGAGACCCAGTACTTC,CASSSLAGGPETQYF
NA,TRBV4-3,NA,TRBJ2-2,TGCGCCAGCAGCCAAGTCGTCAGGGGTTCCGGGGAGCTGTTTTTT,CASSQVVRGSGELFF
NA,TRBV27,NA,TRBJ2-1,TGTGCCAGCAGTTCACGAGGGAGTAGGTACAATGAGCAGTTCTTC,CASSSRGSRYNEQFF
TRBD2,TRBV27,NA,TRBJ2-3,TGTGCCAGCATGCAGAAGGCGGGAGGGACCACAGATACGCAGTATTTT,CASMQKAGGTTDTQYF
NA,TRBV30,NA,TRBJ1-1,TGTGCCTGGAGTGGGATCTGGACGGGGAACACTGAAGCTTTCTTT,CAWSGIWTGNTEAFF
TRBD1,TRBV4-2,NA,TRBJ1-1,TGTGCCAGCAACGGACAGGGGCCTGAAGCTTTCTTT,CASNGQGPEAFF
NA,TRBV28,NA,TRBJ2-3,TGTGCCAGCAGTTTTTCTTCCCTTTTAGATACGCAGTATTTT,CASSFSSLLDTQYF
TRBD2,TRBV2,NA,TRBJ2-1,TGTGCCAGCAGTGAGGGACTAGCGGGCAATGAGCAGTTCTTC,CASSEGLAGNEQFF
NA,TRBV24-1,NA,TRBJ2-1,NA,CATSGVGGGNEFF
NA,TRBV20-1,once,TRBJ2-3,TGCAGTGCCAACTACGTGTTTACAGATACGCAGTATTTT,CSANYVFTDTQYF
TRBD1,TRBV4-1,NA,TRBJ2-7,TGCGCCAGCAGCCACACGGACAGGGGTTACGAGCAGTACTTC,CASSHTDRGYEQYF
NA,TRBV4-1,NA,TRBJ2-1,TGCGCCAGCAGCGGCTCCGGGGGCGTAATTTATGAGCAGTTCTTC,CASSGSGGVIYEQFF
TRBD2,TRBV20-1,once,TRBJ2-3,TGCAGTGCTAACCCGACTAGCGGGAGGCCAGATACGCAGTATTTT,CSANPTSGRPDTQYF
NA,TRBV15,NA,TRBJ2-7,TGTGCCACCAGCAGAGGTGGAAAGGGTCCAGCTCCTTATGAGCAGTACTTC,CATSRGGKGPAPYEQYF
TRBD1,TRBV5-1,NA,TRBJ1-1,TGCGCCAGCAGCCTGGGACAGGGGGACGGTTTCTTT,CASSLGQGDGFF
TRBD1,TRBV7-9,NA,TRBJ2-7,TGTGCCAGCAGCTTACCGGGACAGGGGGGAGAGCAGTACTTC,CASSLPGQGGEQYF
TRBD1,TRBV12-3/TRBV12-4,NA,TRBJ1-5,TGTGCCACACAGGGGGGCAATCAGCCCCAGCATTTT,CATQGGNQPQHF
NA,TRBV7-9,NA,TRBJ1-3,TGTGCCAGCAGCAGCTCGACGGGCCCCACTGGAAACACCATATATTTT,CASSSSTGPTGNTIYF
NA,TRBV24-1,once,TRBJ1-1,TGTGCCACCAGTGATAGCCGGGCAGGGGCCTCGAACACTGAAGCTTTCTTT,CATSDSRAGASNTEAFF
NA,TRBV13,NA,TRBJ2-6,TGTGCCAGCAGCCTCTACTCTGGGGCCAACGTCCTGACTTTC,CASSLYSGANVLTF
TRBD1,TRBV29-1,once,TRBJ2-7,TGCAGCGTCACCGGGACAGGGGTCTACGAGCAGTACTTC,CSVTGTGVYEQYF
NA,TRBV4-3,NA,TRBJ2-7,TGCGCCAGCAGCCACCTGGGACAAGCCTACGAGCAGTACTTC,CASSHLGQAYEQYF
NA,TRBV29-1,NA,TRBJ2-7,TGCAGCGTTGAAGCTATACGGGGGCCCCTAGGCGAGCAGTACTTC,CSVEAIRGPLGEQYF
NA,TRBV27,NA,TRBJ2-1,TGTGCCAGCAGGACGGGGGTCTCCTACAATGAGCAGTTCTTC,CASRTGVSYNEQFF
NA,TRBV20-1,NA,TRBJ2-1,TGCAGTGCTAGACCAAGGAGCACCCCAAGCTCCTACAATGAGCAGTTCTTC,CSARPRSTPSSYNEQFF
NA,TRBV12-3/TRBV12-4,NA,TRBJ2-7,TGTGCCAGCAGTGCCCCCCGTGGGTTCAGCGATTTCCACGAGCAGTACTTC,CASSAPRGFSDFHEQYF
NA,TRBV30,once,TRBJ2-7,TGTGCCTGGAGTGTACGGGTGGGGCTACAGCGGATCTACGAGCAGTACTTC,CAWSVRVGLQRIYEQYF
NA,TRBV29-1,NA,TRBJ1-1,TGCAGCGTTGAAGCCGGGAACACTGAAGCTTTCTTT,CSVEAGNTEAFF
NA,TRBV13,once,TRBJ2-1,TGTGCCAGCAGCTTACCGGGGGCCAGCGATTTGAAGTTCTTC,CASSLPGASDLKFF
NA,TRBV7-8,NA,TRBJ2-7,TGTGCCAGCAGCTTAGGGAACAGGTTTGCTGGCGAGCAGTACTTC,CASSLGNRFAGEQYF
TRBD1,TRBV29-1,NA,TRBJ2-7,TGCAGCGTAGGACAGGGGGTCGCCTACGAGCAGTACTTC,CSVGQGVAYEQYF
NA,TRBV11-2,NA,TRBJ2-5,TGTGCCAGCAGCTCGGAGACGCAAGAGACCCAGTACTTC,CASSSETQETQYF
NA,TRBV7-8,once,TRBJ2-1,TGTGCCAGCGCATCTAACCCTAACTCCTACAATGAGCAGTTCTTC,CASASNPNSYNEQFF
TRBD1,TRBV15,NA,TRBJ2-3,TGTGCCACCAGCGCCCACAGGGGCGAGATCGATACGCAGTATTTT,CATSAHRGEIDTQYF
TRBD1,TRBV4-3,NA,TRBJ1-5,TGCGCCAGCAGCCAAGATCCGGCAGGGGGTCAGCCCCAGCATTTT,CASSQDPAGGQPQHF
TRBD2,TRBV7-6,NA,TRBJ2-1,TGTGCCAGCAGCTACCGACTAGCGGATGAGCAGTTCTTC,CASSYRLADEQFF
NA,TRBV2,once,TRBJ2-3,TGTGCCAGCAAGGGAGTTAGCACAGATACGCAGTATTTT,CASKGVSTDTQYF
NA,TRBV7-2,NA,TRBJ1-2,TGTGCCAGCACCCTTACAGCAGGGCACTATGGCTACACCTTC,CASTLTAGHYGYTF